These 31 T cell receptor beta chains came from one sample sequenced in a study of T-cell memory formation after mild COVID-19. TCRdb ran MiXCR on the 5' RACE reads and lists one entry per CDR3 protein. This table holds more than 150,000 distinct CDR3 sequences, approximately 17% found once. Sequencing input: PBMCs or a T cell subset sorted from them (not recorded which). Source of these receptors: a man younger than 35 who had mild COVID-19 (a few samples of this study predate the infection). Cell type and time point are not known.

This chain uses TRBV29-1 with TRBJ2-1; D might be TRBD1 (5 bases). The CDR3 extends over 11 amino acids. CDR1 is SQVTM and CDR2 is ANQGSEA in the germline V gene. The CDR3 sequence: CADDRYNEQFF. The CDR3 nucleotides are TGCGCAGATGACAGATACAATGAGCAGTTCTTC.

CDR3 loop: CASSQDPGLAGFNEQFF. The CDR3 DNA follows: TGCGCCAGCAGCCAAGACCCCGGTTTAGCGGGGTTCAATGAGCAGTTCTTC. The V call is TRBV4-3, the J call TRBJ2-1, with 8 nucleotides matching TRBD2. The CDR3 runs 17 residues. The germline CDR1 and CDR2 sequences are LGHNA and YSLEER. Losses at the gene ends were 0 bases for V and 6 bases for J; bases not matched to a gene: 10.

This clonotype was picked up a small number of times. This chain joins TRBV7-2 and TRBJ2-5; D ambiguous. Germline V CDR1 and CDR2: SGHTA, FQGNSA. Trimming removed 7 bases from V and 0 bases from J, with 9 bases in between. This CDR3 comprises 13 residues. The CDR3 is CASTRGYQETQYF. The CDR3 nucleotides are TGTGCCAGCACAAGAGGTTACCAAGAGACCCAGTACTTC.

The gene calls are TRBV18 and TRBJ2-1; 7 bases align to TRBD1. In germline, CDR1 is KGHSH, CDR2 LQKENI. V was clipped by 2 bases and J by 8 bases; unmatched bases: 6. The length of the CDR3 is 14 residues. CDR3 residues: CASSPGTVYDEQFF. CDR3 nucleotide sequence: TGTGCCAGCTCACCAGGGACAGTGTATGATGAGCAGTTCTTC.

The table lists this clonotype with a few counts. The CDR3 coding sequence is TGTGCCAGCAGCCGGGACGGGATCTCCTACGAGCAGTACTTC. Its translation: CASSRDGISYEQYF. V usage is TRBV14 and J usage is TRBJ2-7, with D perhaps TRBD1 or TRBD2 (5 bases each). V lost 4 bases and J lost 0, with 10 bases in between. CDR1 and CDR2 (germline): SGHDN, FVKESK. The CDR3 runs 14 residues.

The V and J genes are TRBV3-1 and TRBJ2-3, with a tentative D call TRBD1 (5 bases). CDR1 is LGHDT, CDR2 YNNKEL, per germline (reference sequence). V was pared by 1 base and J by 1 base, with 9 bases between. This CDR3 contains 15 residues. This CDR3 is CASSQVRVGTDTQYF. The CDR3 DNA is TGTGCCAGCAGCCAAGTCAGGGTCGGCACAGATACGCAGTATTTT.

The V and J genes are TRBV20-1 and TRBJ2-3; TRBD2 matches at 15 bases. The germline CDR1 and CDR2 sequences are DFQATT and SNEGSKA (reference sequence). The CDR3 contains 16 residues. The V segment lost 5 bases and the J segment 4 bases; nucleotides outside the gene matches: 7. The CDR3 region is CSAPRTSGGVPDTQYF. In DNA, the CDR3 is TGCAGTGCTCCCAGGACTAGCGGGGGGGTCCCAGATACGCAGTATTTT.

V and J are TRBV5-1 and TRBJ1-6; 7 nucleotides match TRBD1. Germline CDR1 is SGHRS and CDR2 is YFSETQ. The CDR3 is 13 amino acids. The junction had 4 bases not matched to a gene; V was cut back by 4 bases and J by 9 bases. The CDR3 protein is CASSMDRRSPLHF. As DNA, the CDR3 is TGCGCCAGCAGCATGGACAGGCGTTCACCCCTCCACTTT.

This clonotype has just a few counts. The chain is built from TRBV5-1 and TRBJ2-7, with 8 bases that match TRBD1. Germline trimming cut 0 bases from V and 4 bases from J; bases unmatched to any gene: 3. Germline loops: CDR1 SGHRS, CDR2 YFSETQ. The CDR3 loop spans 14 amino acids. The CDR3 DNA sequence: TGCGCCAGCAGCTTGGCACAGGGGGGTTACGAGCAGTACGTC. It encodes CASSLAQGGYEQYV.

The table lists this clonotype with a few counts. The chain uses TRBV3-1 and TRBJ1-2; D may be TRBD1 (5 bases). Per the germline V gene, CDR1 is LGHDT and CDR2 is YNNKEL (reference sequence). CDR3 size: 13 residues. With 3 bases removed from V and 5 bases from J, the gap between germline ends came to 10 bases. The CDR3 bases are TGTGCCAGCAGCCACCGGGGCCGTTATGGCTACACCTTC. Translating gives CASSHRGRYGYTF.

The J gene is TRBJ1-2, the V gene TRBV7-2; D might be TRBD1 (5 bases). The germline gives CDR1 SGHTA, CDR2 FQGNSA. V was cut by 2 bases and J by 8 bases, with 15 bases left in between. The CDR3 runs 14 residues. This CDR3 is CASSLRDQGSGYTF. As DNA, the CDR3 is TGTGCCAGCAGCTTAAGGGACCAAGGATCGGGCTACACCTTC.

This clonotype came up a few times. The gene calls are TRBV3-1 and TRBJ2-5; no firm D call. Trimming cost V 4 bases and J 0 bases, with 6 bases left between them. Germline lookup yields CDR1 LGHDT and CDR2 YNNKEL (reference sequence). The CDR3 runs to 13 residues. The CDR3 loop reads CASSRKYQETQYF. The CDR3 DNA follows: TGTGCCAGCAGCCGCAAGTACCAAGAGACCCAGTACTTC.

This clonotype has a handful of counts. The rearrangement uses TRBV7-2 and TRBJ2-7, with TRBD2 identical over 8 bases. This CDR3 comprises 15 residues. Germline loops: CDR1 SGHTA, CDR2 FQGNSA. V gave up 4 bases and J gave up 3 bases; unmatched junction bases: 8. CDR3 bases: TGTGCCAGCAGCTACCTCGGGAGCGGGGGCTACGAGCAGTACTTC. This sequence encodes CASSYLGSGGYEQYF.

The CDR3 nucleotides are TGCGCCAGCAGCCAGGGTGGAACAGACTACGAGCAGTACTTC. It translates to CASSQGGTDYEQYF. The chain recombines TRBV5-1 with TRBJ2-7; D is possibly TRBD1 (5 bases). The CDR3 has 14 amino acids. V was clipped by 4 bases and J by 3 bases, with 14 bases between them. CDR1 and CDR2 from the germline V gene are SGHRS and YFSETQ.

A few counts support this clonotype. This chain links TRBV18 with TRBJ1-1; D is unresolved. CDR3 length: 16 residues. V dropped 1 base and J dropped 4 bases, with 16 bases sitting between them. CDR1 is KGHSH, CDR2 LQKENI, per germline. DNA for the CDR3: TGTGCCAGCTCACCACAGGTGGAACCAGCGTCCACTGAAGCTTTCTTT. Protein sequence: CASSPQVEPASTEAFF. Full variable domain (missing parts from reference TRBV18 and TRBJ1-1): NAGVMQNPRHLVRRRGQEARLRCSPMKGHSHVYWYRQLPEEGLKFMVYLQKENIIDESGMPKERFSAEFPKEGPSILRIQQVVRGDSAAYFCASSPQVEPASTEAFFGQGTRLTVV.

The J gene is TRBJ1-3, the V gene TRBV20-1, with a weak D call TRBD1 (6 bases). The CDR3 contains 13 residues. Germline assignment: CDR1 DFQATT and CDR2 SNEGSKA (reference sequence). V was trimmed by 3 bases and J by 8 bases, leaving 14 bases between them. CDR3 DNA: TGCAGTGCTAGGACAGGCGAAGGGGACACCATATATTTT. It encodes CSARTGEGDTIYF.

This clonotype was detected only a few times. The chain combines TRBV28 with TRBJ2-7; the D is unclear. CDR3 size: 16 residues. The germline gives CDR1 MDHEN, CDR2 SYDVKM. With 4 bases removed from V and 5 bases from J, the gap between germline ends came to 21 bases. CDR3 bases: TGTGCCAGCAGTTCCTTCGACACTTCACATGGGGACGAGCAGTACGTC. It codes for CASSSFDTSHGDEQYV.

This clonotype was seen only a few times. The chain recombines TRBV7-9 with TRBJ2-1, with D possibly TRBD2 on 6 matching bases. This CDR3 spans 16 amino acids. Between the trimmed V and J ends, which lost 0 bases and 3 bases, there was a span of 12 bases. Germline V gene data show CDR1 as SEHNR and CDR2 as FQNEAQ (reference sequence). The CDR3 DNA follows: TGTGCCAGCAGCTTAGCAGCGGGCAGCCGCTACAATGAGCAGTTCTTC. Amino acid sequence: CASSLAAGSRYNEQFF.

This clonotype was picked up a small number of times. The V call is TRBV7-2, the J call TRBJ2-2; no firm D call. Germline CDR1 reads SGHTA; CDR2 reads FQGNSA. The CDR3 sequence is 14 residues long. Trimming left V 7 bases short and J 4 bases short, with 13 bases between. The CDR3 region has the DNA TGTGCCAGCAAATCCTTAGTGGTCACCGGGGAGCTGTTTTTT. It translates to CASKSLVVTGELFF.

The chain joins TRBV10-3 to TRBJ1-2; a weak D match, TRBD1 (5 bases). The CDR3 spans 11 residues. The ends were cut back, 6 bases at V and 3 bases at J, with 5 bases in the middle. In germline, CDR1 is ENHRY, CDR2 SYGVKD. CDR3 DNA sequence: TGTGCCATCAGGGGACACTATGGCTACACCTTC. The encoded protein is CAIRGHYGYTF.

This clonotype was recorded a few times. The V and J genes are TRBV9 and TRBJ2-6, with D uncertain. CDR3 size: 17 residues. Trimming removed 0 bases at V and 0 bases at J, with 10 bases between. Germline V gene sequence: CDR1 SGDLS, CDR2 YYNGEE. The CDR3 region is CASSVAAGLSGANVLTF. The CDR3 DNA sequence: TGTGCCAGCAGCGTAGCGGCAGGTCTCTCTGGGGCCAACGTCCTGACTTTC. Full variable domain (outside the CDR3, taken from reference TRBV9 and TRBJ2-6): DSGVTQTPKHLITATGQRVTLRCSPRSGDLSVYWYQQSLDQGLQFLIQYYNGEERAKGNILERFSAQQFPDLHSELNLSSLELGDSALYFCASSVAAGLSGANVLTFGAGSRLTVL.

About this clonotype: An end of the junction differs from the germline gene, which may be a read error. In nucleotides, the CDR3 is TGTGCTAGCAGCCGGACAGGAGAGAACACCGGGGAGCTGTTTTTT. It encodes CASSRTGENTGELFF. The chain uses TRBV7-7 and TRBJ2-2, with 7 nucleotides matching TRBD1. Germline V gene data show CDR1 as SSHAT and CDR2 as FNYEAQ (reference sequence). The CDR3 is 15 amino acids.

This clonotype was seen only a few times. V is TRBV5-6 and J is TRBJ1-4; 8 bases fit TRBD1. The germline V gene encodes CDR1 SGHDT and CDR2 YYEEEE. Trimming took 4 bases from V and 3 from J; bases not matched to a gene: 2. The CDR3 is 14 amino acids. CDR3 sequence (DNA): TGTGCCAGCAGCCAACAGGGGGCTAATGAAAAACTGTTTTTT. Its translation: CASSQQGANEKLFF.

This clonotype was seen a handful of times. V is TRBV6-2 or TRBV6-3 and J is TRBJ2-1, with D unclear. The CDR3 has 12 residues. Trimming cost V 7 bases and J 6 bases, with 10 bases left between them. The germline V gene has CDR1 MNHEY and CDR2 SVGEGT. CDR3 loop: CASTNPSNEQFF. The CDR3 DNA is TGTGCCAGCACTAACCCCAGCAATGAGCAGTTCTTC.

This clonotype appeared a few times. The chain employs TRBV4-3 and TRBJ2-3, with D perhaps TRBD1 or TRBD2 (5 bases each). The length of the CDR3 is 13 residues. V lost 0 bases and J lost 10, with 11 bases in between. The V gene's germline CDR1 is LGHNA and CDR2 YSLEER. The DNA of the CDR3 is TGCGCCAGCAGCCAAGATCGGGGCCAGTCGCAGTATTTT. This gives the protein CASSQDRGQSQYF.

The chain joins TRBV18 to TRBJ2-6; 7 bases are shared with TRBD1. The CDR3 consists of 18 residues. J gave up 0 bases and V 3 bases, and 8 bases lay outside the gene matches. From germline, CDR1 is KGHSH and CDR2 LQKENI. In DNA, the CDR3 is TGTGCCAGCTCACCTAGACAGGGCCTCGCCTCTGGGGCCAACGTCCTGACTTTC. Its translation is CASSPRQGLASGANVLTF.

J is TRBJ2-7 and V is TRBV11-2, with D possibly being TRBD1 or TRBD2 (7 bases each). The V end was cut by 5 bases, the J end by 3 bases, with 17 bases between. The CDR3 is made up of 15 amino acids. The germline V gene encodes CDR1 SGHAT and CDR2 FQNNGV. Here the CDR3 DNA reads TGTGCCAGCAGCCAAGGAGCGGGACAGCTCTACGAGCAGTACTTC. The encoded protein is CASSQGAGQLYEQYF.

This clonotype was detected a few times. The chain is built from TRBV4-3 and TRBJ1-2; 7 bases fit TRBD1. This CDR3 has 15 amino acids. Germline loops: CDR1 LGHNA, CDR2 YSLEER. The junction had 5 bases not matched to a gene; V was cut back by 0 bases and J by 4 bases. The DNA of the CDR3 is TGCGCCAGCAGCCAAGATTTGACAGGGTTCTATGGCTACACCTTC. Protein product: CASSQDLTGFYGYTF.

This clonotype was seen more than once but under ten times. The chain links TRBV11-2 to TRBJ2-1, with D perhaps TRBD2 (6 bases). The V end was cut by 5 bases, the J end by 8 bases, with 10 bases between. The CDR3 runs to 12 residues. Looked up from germline, CDR1 is SGHAT and CDR2 is FQNNGV. The CDR3 loop reads CASSPAGHEQFF. As DNA, the CDR3 is TGTGCCAGCAGCCCCGCGGGGCATGAGCAGTTCTTC.

This CDR3 is CASSQHRGVSEQYF. Written as DNA, the CDR3 is TGTGCCAGCAGTCAACACAGGGGTGTAAGCGAGCAGTACTTC. The chain carries TRBV7-2 and TRBJ2-7, with 7 nucleotides matching TRBD1. The trim removed 6 bases at V and 6 bases at J, leaving 11 bases unmatched. Germline assignment: CDR1 SGHTA and CDR2 FQGNSA. The CDR3 spans 14 residues.

This clonotype was picked up many times. The CDR3 nucleotides read TGTGCCACCAGTGAACACAGGAACACTGAAGCTTTCTTT. This encodes CATSEHRNTEAFF. The chain carries TRBV24-1 and TRBJ1-1; D call uncertain. Per germline, CDR1 KGHDR and CDR2 SFDVKD. This CDR3 region has 13 residues. Trimming shortened V by 4 bases and J by 1 base, and 6 bases separated the two germline ends.